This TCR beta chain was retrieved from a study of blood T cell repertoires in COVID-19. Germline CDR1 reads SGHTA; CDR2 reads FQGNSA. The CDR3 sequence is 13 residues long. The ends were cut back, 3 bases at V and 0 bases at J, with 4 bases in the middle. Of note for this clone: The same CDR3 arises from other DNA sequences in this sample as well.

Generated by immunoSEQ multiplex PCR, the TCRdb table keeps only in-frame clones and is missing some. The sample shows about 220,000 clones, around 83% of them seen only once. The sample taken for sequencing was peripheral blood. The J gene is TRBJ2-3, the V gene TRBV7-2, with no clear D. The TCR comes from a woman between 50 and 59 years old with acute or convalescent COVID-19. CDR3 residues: CASSFSSTDTQYF. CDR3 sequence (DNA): TGTGCCAGCAGCTTTTCTAGCACAGATACGCAGTATTTT.